This TCR beta chain was captured by sequencing in a study of graft-versus-host responses after intestinal transplantation. General study findings and limits: Allograft graft-versus-host to host-versus-graft clonal ratios ran high in patients with graft-donor T cell macrochimerism.

This CDR3 is 10 amino acids long. Trimming removed 2 bases at V and 7 bases at J, with 0 bases between. In germline, CDR1 is LNHDA, CDR2 SQIVND (reference sequence). Remarks on this clone: What it binds is unknown.

TCRdb's copy holds only in-frame clones and misses some; the assay was immunoSEQ multiplex PCR. The data hold tens of thousands of clones, with around nine tenths observed a single time. This receptor was taken from a human donor who was the organ donor for an intestinal transplant. V gene TRBV19 combines with J gene TRBJ2-4; D gene ambiguous. This specimen consisted of unstimulated CD4+ T cells sorted from spleen or lymph node cells, obtained before transplant. The CDR3 is CASSINIQYF. The CDR3 DNA reads as TGTGCCAGTAGTATAAACATTCAGTACTTC.